These 24 T cell receptor beta chains originate from one sample sequenced in a study of blood T cell repertoires in COVID-19. Profiled with immunoSEQ multiplex PCR; TCRdb holds only in-frame clones, not every one. This table has approximately 30,000 clones, 85% appearing once. The sequenced material came from peripheral blood. The receptors stem from a human donor with acute or convalescent COVID-19. The donor label of this sample is uncertain.

V usage is TRBV30 and J usage is TRBJ2-6; unclear D gene. The CDR3 has 16 residues. V was cut by 2 bases and J by 0 bases, with 11 bases left in between. Per germline, CDR1 GTSNPN and CDR2 SVGIG (reference sequence). CDR3 DNA: TGTGCCTGGAGTTGGGCAGTCAGCTCTGGGGCCAACGTCCTGACTTTC. Amino acids: CAWSWAVSSGANVLTF.

The gene calls are TRBV3-1 (or the pseudogene TRBV3-2) and TRBJ2-5; TRBD1 matches 7 bases. CDR3 length equals 14 residues. The V gene end was trimmed by 2 bases and the J gene end by 3 bases; junction bases not matched to a gene: 3. CDR1 is LGHDT, CDR2 YNNKEL, per germline (reference sequence). The CDR3 protein is CASSQLGQKETQYF. Written as DNA, the CDR3 is TGTGCCAGCAGCCAACTGGGACAGAAAGAGACCCAGTACTTC.

The rearrangement links TRBV10-2 to TRBJ1-5, with 8 positions matching TRBD1. Germline V gene sequence: CDR1 WSHSY, CDR2 SAAADI. The V gene end was trimmed by 6 bases and the J gene end by 7 bases; junction bases not matched to a gene: 5. The CDR3 runs 13 residues. CDR3 sequence (DNA): TGCGCCAGCAGCGAACAGGGGGAACAGCCCCAGCATTTT. As protein: CASSEQGEQPQHF.

The rearrangement links TRBV15 to TRBJ1-3, with D uncertain. This CDR3 is built from 12 residues. Trimming took 6 bases from V and 2 from J, leaving 5 bases between them. CDR1 is LNHNV and CDR2 is YYDKDF in the germline V gene (reference sequence). The CDR3 spells CATSRAGNTIYF. CDR3 DNA sequence: TGTGCCACCAGTCGGGCTGGAAACACCATATATTTT.

This chain connects TRBV28 to TRBJ2-7, with 8 bases matching TRBD2. V trimming: 6 bases; J trimming: 6 bases; junction bases outside the gene matches: 4. Germline lookup yields CDR1 MDHEN and CDR2 SYDVKM. This CDR3 contains 12 residues. The CDR3, as DNA: TGTGCCAGCAGCCGCGGGGGGCGCGAGCAGTACTTC. It encodes CASSRGGREQYF.

V usage is TRBV5-1 and J usage is TRBJ2-2; 7 bases are a match to TRBD1. V lost 6 bases to trimming and J lost 5 bases; unmatched junction nucleotides: 13. This CDR3 region has 16 residues. Germline CDR1 and CDR2: SGHRS and YFSETQ. This CDR3 reads CASTSSTGVKTGELFF. CDR3 sequence (DNA): TGCGCCAGCACCTCATCTACAGGGGTGAAGACCGGGGAGCTGTTTTTT.

V is TRBV4-3 and J is TRBJ2-1, with 11 positions matching TRBD1. CDR1 is LGHNA, CDR2 YSLEER, per germline. This CDR3 has 17 residues. The V and J ends lost 0 bases and 7 bases, in that order; junction bases with no gene match: 8. The CDR3 DNA sequence: TGCGCCAGCAGCCAAGACCATGGGACAGGGGGGGGAAATGAGCAGTTCTTC. It codes for CASSQDHGTGGGNEQFF.

This chain joins TRBV4-2 and TRBJ2-1; TRBD2 matches 11 bases. The CDR3 is 16 residues long. The germline V gene encodes CDR1 LGHNA and CDR2 YNFKEQ. V shed 0 bases, J shed 6 bases, and the junction held 4 bases outside the gene matches. CDR3 nucleotide sequence: TGTGCCAGCAGCCAAGATCTAGCGGGAGGTTTCAATGAGCAGTTCTTC. Amino acid sequence: CASSQDLAGGFNEQFF.

CDR3 DNA sequence: TGTGCCAGCAGTTCCCTGACAGGGAATGGCAATCAGCCCCAGCATTTT. Amino acid sequence: CASSSLTGNGNQPQHF. This chain uses TRBV6-6 with TRBJ1-5; 7 positions agree with TRBD1. The CDR3 is 16 residues long. CDR1 is MNHNY, CDR2 SVGAGI, per germline (reference sequence). J was trimmed by 2 bases and V by 4 bases; bases with no gene match: 8.

The chain joins TRBV15 to TRBJ2-3; 11 bases agree with TRBD2. Germline V lookup: CDR1 LNHNV, CDR2 YYDKDF (reference sequence). The CDR3 consists of 15 residues. V dropped 3 bases and J dropped 6; count of bases not matched to a gene: 5. CDR3 in DNA: TGTGCCACCAGCAGGGCGGGACTAGCGGAGGATACGCAGTATTTT. Its translation is CATSRAGLAEDTQYF.

V usage is TRBV5-1 and J usage is TRBJ1-1; 9 bases fit TRBD1. The CDR3 totals 14 residues. V was pared by 4 bases and J by 5 bases, with 6 bases of the junction left unmatched. CDR1 and CDR2 (germline): SGHRS, YFSETQ. The CDR3 region is CASSTGGSRTEAFF. The CDR3 DNA follows: TGCGCCAGCAGCACAGGGGGCAGTCGGACTGAAGCTTTCTTT. The variable domain in full, with the rest retrieved from reference TRBV5-1 and TRBJ1-1, is KAGVTQTPRYLIKTRGQQVTLSCSPISGHRSVSWYQQTPGQGLQFLFEYFSETQRNKGNFPGRFSGRQFSNSRSEMNVSTLELGDSALYLCASSTGGSRTEAFFGQGTRLTVV.

The rearrangement uses TRBV28 and TRBJ1-4; the match to TRBD1 covers 7 bases. CDR3 size: 15 residues. Germline CDR1 is MDHEN and CDR2 is SYDVKM. The J segment lost 4 bases and the V segment lost 1 base, leaving 3 bases of the junction unmatched. Here the CDR3 reads CASSLSRGVNEKLFF. Here the CDR3 DNA reads TGTGCCAGCAGTTTATCCAGGGGGGTTAATGAAAAACTGTTTTTT. Based on the CDR3 plus reference TRBV28 and TRBJ1-4, the full variable domain is DVKVTQSSRYLVKRTGEKVFLECVQDMDHENMFWYRQDPGLGLRLIYFSYDVKMKEKGDIPEGYSVSREKKERFSLILESASTNQTSMYLCASSLSRGVNEKLFFGSGTQLSVL.

The rearrangement links TRBV28 to TRBJ1-1; TRBD1 is a possible D gene (5 bases). Germline CDR1 and CDR2: MDHEN and SYDVKM. Trimming removed 1 base at V and 6 bases at J, with 18 bases between. This CDR3 is 16 amino acids long. For the CDR3, the DNA is TGTGCCAGCAGTTTATTTGGCGGGGCCGCGGGGGCTGAAGCTTTCTTT. Translated: CASSLFGGAAGAEAFF.

V gene TRBV10-3 combines with J gene TRBJ1-1, with a weak D call TRBD1 (6 bases). CDR3 size: 12 residues. Germline loops: CDR1 ENHRY, CDR2 SYGVKD. V lost 7 bases and J lost 6, with 12 bases in between. The CDR3 coding sequence is TGTGCCATCAATGGGGAGGGGGCTGAAGCTTTCTTT. Amino acid sequence: CAINGEGAEAFF.

The chain recombines TRBV7-3 with TRBJ2-1; unclear D gene. Germline lookup yields CDR1 SGHTA and CDR2 FQGTGA. The CDR3 has 14 amino acids. Trimming removed 0 bases at V and 8 bases at J, with 11 bases between. The CDR3 is CASSLTPRPDEQFF. DNA for the CDR3: TGTGCCAGCAGCTTAACCCCCCGTCCCGATGAGCAGTTCTTC.

The J gene is TRBJ2-3, the V gene TRBV6-6; 8 nucleotides line up with TRBD2. V trimming: 5 bases; J trimming: 1 base; junction bases outside the gene matches: 2. Germline assignment: CDR1 MNHNY and CDR2 SVGAGI (reference sequence). The CDR3 has 14 residues. The CDR3 sequence: CASSQTSGTDTQYF. CDR3 bases: TGTGCCAGCAGTCAGACTAGCGGCACAGATACGCAGTATTTT.

This clone was counted a few times. The chain recombines TRBV29-1 with TRBJ1-1; D gene unclear. The germline CDR1 and CDR2 sequences are SQVTM and ANQGSEA. CDR3 length: 15 amino acids. V was shortened by 0 bases and J by 5 bases, with 16 bases between the two germline ends. The CDR3 DNA follows: TGCAGCGTTGAAGATTTATCACCCGGAGGGACTGAAGCTTTCTTT. It translates to CSVEDLSPGGTEAFF.

The V call is TRBV28, the J call TRBJ1-5; 9 nucleotides align to TRBD1. The V gene's germline CDR1 is MDHEN and CDR2 SYDVKM. CDR3 size: 15 residues. Trimming at V came to 8 bases and at J to 4 bases, leaving 9 bases not matched to a gene. The CDR3 protein is CASGGTGPQNQPQHF. In DNA, the CDR3 is TGTGCCAGCGGTGGGACAGGGCCCCAGAATCAGCCCCAGCATTTT.

The rearrangement joins TRBV27 to TRBJ1-2; 7 positions agree with TRBD1. Losses at the gene ends were 0 bases for V and 4 bases for J; bases not matched to a gene: 14. The CDR3 loop spans 18 amino acids. Germline loops: CDR1 MNHEY, CDR2 SMNVEV (reference sequence). The CDR3 protein is CASSLSVTGTARGYGYTF. The CDR3 DNA reads as TGTGCCAGCAGTTTATCGGTTACCGGGACAGCCCGGGGCTATGGCTACACCTTC.

This clone was seen once. The CDR3, as DNA: TGTGCCAGCAAGACACCACCGGGAGAAGCTTTCTTT. Protein: CASKTPPGEAFF. The rearrangement links TRBV12-3 or TRBV12-4 to TRBJ1-1; D gene ambiguous. This CDR3 region has 12 residues. V lost 7 bases and J 8 bases, leaving 14 bases between the germline ends.

V gene TRBV4-3 combines with J gene TRBJ1-3; tentative D call: TRBD1 (5 bases). V was cut by 5 bases and J by 2 bases, with 13 bases left in between. The CDR3 extends over 15 amino acids. CDR1 is LGHNA, CDR2 YSLEER, per germline. The CDR3 sequence is CASSEGRTPGNTIYF. CDR3 DNA sequence: TGCGCCAGCAGCGAAGGCAGGACACCTGGAAACACCATATATTTT.

The chain uses TRBV7-2 and TRBJ2-1, with TRBD2 matching 7 bases. The CDR3 covers 16 residues. Trimming at V came to 5 bases and at J to 2 bases, leaving 9 bases not matched to a gene. Germline CDR1 and CDR2: SGHTA and FQGNSA. CDR3 protein: CASSPPGLQTYNEQFF. CDR3 DNA sequence: TGTGCCAGCAGCCCACCGGGACTACAAACCTACAATGAGCAGTTCTTC.

The rearrangement links TRBV27 to TRBJ1-2; 10 bases align to TRBD1. The CDR3 runs 17 residues. Trimming took 2 bases from V and 5 from J; bases not matched to a gene: 11. Per germline, CDR1 MNHEY and CDR2 SMNVEV (reference sequence). CDR3: CASSLNPRQGASYGYTF. CDR3 nucleotides: TGTGCCAGCAGTTTAAATCCGCGACAGGGGGCTAGTTATGGCTACACCTTC.

V usage is TRBV6-5 and J usage is TRBJ1-1, with no clear D. Germline-derived CDR1 and CDR2 are MNHEY and SVGAGI. V lost 7 bases and J lost 5, with 14 bases in between. The CDR3 covers 13 residues. The CDR3 sequence is CASTEGARTEAFF. CDR3 in DNA: TGTGCCAGCACCGAGGGTGCCCGGACTGAAGCTTTCTTT.